These 18 T cell receptor beta chains share one sample of origin, sequenced in a study of blood T cell repertoires in COVID-19. Using immunoSEQ multiplex PCR, the repertoire was profiled, and TCRdb retains in-frame clones only, with some absent. Of some 66,000 clones in the sample, around 82% were seen once. Sequencing was carried out using peripheral blood. The receptors shown here come from a man in his sixties with acute or convalescent COVID-19.

The chain employs TRBV2 and TRBJ2-1; 10 bases line up with TRBD1. CDR1 is SNHLY, CDR2 FYNNEI, per germline. The CDR3 runs 15 residues. With V trimmed by 5 bases and J by 2 bases, 3 bases remained unmatched. In DNA, the CDR3 is TGTGCCAGCAGTCCAGGACAGGGGGCCTACAATGAGCAGTTCTTC. Its protein is CASSPGQGAYNEQFF.

The chain is built from TRBV6-2 or TRBV6-3 and TRBJ2-3; TRBD2 agrees at 9 bases. Losses at the gene ends were 2 bases for V and 5 bases for J; bases not matched to a gene: 8. Germline lookup yields CDR1 MNHEY and CDR2 SVGEGT. The CDR3 is 16 amino acids. As DNA, the CDR3 is TGTGCCAGCAGTTACCTGGGGCGGGGGGGCCAAGATACGCAGTATTTT. Protein product: CASSYLGRGGQDTQYF.

This sequence joins TRBV6-2 or TRBV6-3 and TRBJ2-3, with D possibly being TRBD2 (5 bases). Germline V gene sequence: CDR1 MNHEY, CDR2 SVGEGT. V was shortened by 5 bases and J by 6 bases, with 15 bases between the two germline ends. The CDR3 contains 14 residues. The DNA for the CDR3 is TGTGCCAGCAGTAGGGCACGGGGTGCCGATACGCAGTATTTT. It specifies CASSRARGADTQYF.

V usage is TRBV6-6 and J usage is TRBJ1-4, with D tentatively TRBD1 (5 bases). This CDR3 comprises 15 residues. V lost 4 bases to trimming and J lost 0 bases, with 9 bases between them. Germline loops: CDR1 MNHNY, CDR2 SVGAGI (reference sequence). The CDR3 bases are TGTGCCAGCAGTTCGTCAGGGTCAACTAATGAAAAACTGTTTTTT. It specifies CASSSSGSTNEKLFF.

The rearrangement joins TRBV12-3 or TRBV12-4 to TRBJ1-2; 8 bases fit TRBD1. V lost 7 bases and J lost 4; bases outside the gene matches: 5. There are 13 residues in the CDR3. The CDR3 DNA is TGTGCCAGCACCCCTGACAGGGGCTATGGCTACACCTTC. Its translation is CASTPDRGYGYTF.

The chain couples TRBV12-5 to TRBJ1-1; D ambiguous. Trimming pared 6 bases from V and 1 base from J, leaving 18 bases between. Germline V gives CDR1 LGHNT, CDR2 FRNRAP. The CDR3 is 16 amino acids. Written as DNA, the CDR3 is TGTGCTAGTGGCTCCCCCGTTGGAGGGAGGAACACTGAAGCTTTCTTT. Its protein is CASGSPVGGRNTEAFF. Filled out from reference TRBV12-5 and TRBJ1-1, the complete variable domain reads DARVTQTPRHKVTEMGQEVTMRCQPILGHNTVFWYRQTMMQGLELLAYFRNRAPLDDSGMPKDRFSAEMPDATLATLKIQPSEPRDSAVYFCASGSPVGGRNTEAFFGQGTRLTVV.

This clone was seen once. This chain connects TRBV6-5 to TRBJ2-7, with TRBD1 matching 8 bases. This CDR3 is built from 15 residues. V was clipped by 6 bases and J by 2 bases; unmatched bases: 9. Germline V gene data show CDR1 as MNHEY and CDR2 as SVGAGI. CDR3 sequence (DNA): TGTGCCAGCAGAGCCGGGACAGGAGGCACCTACGAGCAGTACTTC. Translating it yields CASRAGTGGTYEQYF.

The chain carries TRBV5-4 and TRBJ1-6; 11 positions agree with TRBD1. There are 19 residues in the CDR3. Germline V lookup: CDR1 SGHNT, CDR2 YYREEE (reference sequence). V lost 1 base and J lost 7; bases outside the gene matches: 13. CDR3 coding DNA: TGTGCCAGCAGCTTGTTGAAGGGGACAGGGGGTTCAATCAATTCACCCCTCCACTTT. This gives the protein CASSLLKGTGGSINSPLHF.

The chain carries TRBV6-5 and TRBJ2-2; D may be TRBD2 (5 bases). Trimming left V 6 bases short and J 2 bases short, with 7 bases between. This CDR3 comprises 13 residues. The germline CDR1 and CDR2 sequences are MNHEY and SVGAGI. The CDR3 sequence: CASSRDNTGELFF. The CDR3, as DNA: TGTGCCAGCAGCCGGGATAACACCGGGGAGCTGTTTTTT.

The chain couples TRBV15 to TRBJ2-3; TRBD2 matches at 8 bases. This CDR3 comprises 19 residues. The germline V gene encodes CDR1 LNHNV and CDR2 YYDKDF (reference sequence). The ends lost 2 bases at V and 6 bases at J; junction bases unmatched: 19. The CDR3 nucleotides read TGTGCCACCAGCAGATCCCAAACCGGGAGGGCTAGTCAAGCGGATACGCAGTATTTT. Amino acids: CATSRSQTGRASQADTQYF. Combining the CDR3 with reference TRBV15 and TRBJ2-3 gives the whole variable domain DAMVIQNPRYQVTQFGKPVTLSCSQTLNHNVMYWYQQKSSQAPKLLFHYYDKDFNNEADTPDNFQSRRPNTSFCFLDIRSPGLGDTAMYLCATSRSQTGRASQADTQYFGPGTRLTVL.

The CDR3 protein is CAWNPGQGAFGYTF. The CDR3 DNA sequence: TGTGCCTGGAATCCGGGACAGGGGGCGTTTGGCTACACCTTC. This chain uses TRBV30 with TRBJ1-2; TRBD1 matches at 12 bases. CDR3 length: 14 amino acids. The V segment lost 4 bases and the J segment 7 bases; nucleotides outside the gene matches: 7. Germline V lookup: CDR1 GTSNPN, CDR2 SVGIG (reference sequence).

The rearrangement joins TRBV9 to TRBJ1-3; D gene ambiguous. Germline lookup yields CDR1 SGDLS and CDR2 YYNGEE. Trimming took off 4 bases at V and 0 bases at J, with 14 bases between the two ends. The CDR3 contains 16 residues. In DNA, the CDR3 is TGTGCCAGCAGCTCCGGAGGTGGGAGCTCTGGAAACACCATATATTTT. Residues: CASSSGGGSSGNTIYF.

A word on this clone: The same CDR3 can be traced to other DNA sequences in this sample. The V and J genes are TRBV7-2 and TRBJ2-5; 12 bases match TRBD2. Germline V gives CDR1 SGHTA, CDR2 FQGNSA. Trimming removed 5 bases from V and 9 bases from J; junction bases left unmatched: 10. This CDR3 is 15 amino acids long. CDR3 sequence: CASSAPGLAGEAQYF. CDR3 nucleotides: TGTGCCAGCAGCGCCCCGGGACTAGCGGGTGAGGCCCAGTACTTC.

This chain connects TRBV14 to TRBJ1-1; 7 nucleotides align to TRBD1. The J segment lost 9 bases and the V segment lost 2 bases, leaving 15 bases of the junction unmatched. The CDR3 covers 16 residues. Germline-derived CDR1 and CDR2 are SGHDN and FVKESK. The CDR3 loop is CASSQLGSGQFPQAFF. CDR3 coding DNA: TGTGCCAGCAGCCAATTAGGTTCGGGACAGTTCCCTCAAGCTTTCTTT.

Here the CDR3 reads CASKSSGDGKNTIYF. CDR3 in DNA: TGTGCCAGCAAATCGTCGGGGGACGGAAAAAACACCATATATTTT. The rearrangement uses TRBV6-5 and TRBJ1-3; possibly TRBD1 for D (5 bases). The CDR3 contains 15 residues. Germline assignment: CDR1 MNHEY and CDR2 SVGAGI. The V and J ends lost 7 bases and 6 bases respectively, with 19 bases between them.

The chain couples TRBV7-2 to TRBJ2-7; 9 bases agree with TRBD1. The CDR3 loop spans 15 amino acids. The trim removed 4 bases at V and 4 bases at J, leaving 8 bases unmatched. CDR1 and CDR2 from the germline V gene are SGHTA and FQGNSA. The CDR3 region is CASSSSPGQGYEQYF. In DNA, the CDR3 is TGTGCCAGCAGCTCTTCCCCGGGACAGGGTTACGAGCAGTACTTC.

V usage is TRBV21-1 and J usage is TRBJ2-2; the table gives TRBD1 as D, unverified against the DNA. TRBV21-1 is tagged as a pseudogene. This CDR3 has 16 amino acids. CDR3 region: CASSGGQGSNTGELFF. CDR3 nucleotide sequence: TGTGCCAGCAGCGGAGGACAGGGCTCGAACACCGGGGAGCTGTTTTTT.

The chain has TRBV5-6 and TRBJ2-1; TRBD2 matches 7 bases. V lost 2 bases, J lost 6 bases, and 5 bases stayed unmatched. The germline V gene encodes CDR1 SGHDT and CDR2 YYEEEE. This CDR3 comprises 14 residues. The CDR3 is CASSLLASSNEQFF. The CDR3 DNA reads as TGTGCCAGCAGCTTACTAGCGAGTTCCAATGAGCAGTTCTTC.